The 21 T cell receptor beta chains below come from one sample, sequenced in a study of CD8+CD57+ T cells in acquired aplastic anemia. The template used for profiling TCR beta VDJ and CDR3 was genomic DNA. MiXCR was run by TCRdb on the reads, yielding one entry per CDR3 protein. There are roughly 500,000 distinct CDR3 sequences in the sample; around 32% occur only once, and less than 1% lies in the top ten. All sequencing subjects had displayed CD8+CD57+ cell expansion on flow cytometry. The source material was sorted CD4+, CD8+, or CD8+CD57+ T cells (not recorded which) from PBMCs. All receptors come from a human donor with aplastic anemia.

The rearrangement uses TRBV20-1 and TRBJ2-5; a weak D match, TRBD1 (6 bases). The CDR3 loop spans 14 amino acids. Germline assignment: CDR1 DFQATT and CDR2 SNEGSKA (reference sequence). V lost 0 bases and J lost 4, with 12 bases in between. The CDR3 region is CSARDGTTRETQYF. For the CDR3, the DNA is TGCAGTGCTAGAGATGGGACAACTCGAGAGACCCAGTACTTC.

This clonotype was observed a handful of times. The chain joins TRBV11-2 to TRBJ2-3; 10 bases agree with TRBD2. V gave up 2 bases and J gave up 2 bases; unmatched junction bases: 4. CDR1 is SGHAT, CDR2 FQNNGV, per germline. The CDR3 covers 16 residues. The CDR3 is CASSLFSGGNTDTQYF. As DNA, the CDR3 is TGTGCCAGCAGCTTATTTAGCGGGGGGAACACAGATACGCAGTATTTT.

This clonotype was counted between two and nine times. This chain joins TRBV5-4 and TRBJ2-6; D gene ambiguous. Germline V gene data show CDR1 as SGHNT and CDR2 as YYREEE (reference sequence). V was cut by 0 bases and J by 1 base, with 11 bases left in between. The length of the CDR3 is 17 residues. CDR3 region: CASSLEPGRSGANVLTF. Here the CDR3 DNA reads TGTGCCAGCAGCTTGGAACCGGGCCGATCTGGGGCCAACGTCCTGACTTTC.

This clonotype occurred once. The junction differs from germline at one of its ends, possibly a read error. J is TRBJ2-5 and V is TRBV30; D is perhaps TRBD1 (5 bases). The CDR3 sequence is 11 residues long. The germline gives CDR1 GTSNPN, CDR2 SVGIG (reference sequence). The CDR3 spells CAWKGQEAQYF. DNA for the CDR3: TGTGCCTGGAAGGGGCAAGAGGCCCAGTACTTC.

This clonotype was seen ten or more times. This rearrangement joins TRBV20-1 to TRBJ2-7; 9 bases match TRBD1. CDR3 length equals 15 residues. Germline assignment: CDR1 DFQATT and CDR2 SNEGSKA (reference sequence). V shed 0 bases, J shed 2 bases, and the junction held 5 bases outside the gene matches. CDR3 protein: CSARDLGTGTYEQYF. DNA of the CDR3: TGCAGTGCTAGAGATCTCGGGACAGGGACCTACGAGCAGTACTTC.

The CDR3 DNA sequence: TGTGCCAGCAGCTCTCGAGCGTACAATGAGCAGTTCTTC. It yields the protein CASSSRAYNEQFF. The chain carries TRBV5-4 and TRBJ2-1; D is undetermined. CDR3 length: 13 residues. Germline values: CDR1 SGHNT, CDR2 YYREEE (reference sequence). Deletions cut 3 bases from V and 4 bases from J, with 8 bases between.

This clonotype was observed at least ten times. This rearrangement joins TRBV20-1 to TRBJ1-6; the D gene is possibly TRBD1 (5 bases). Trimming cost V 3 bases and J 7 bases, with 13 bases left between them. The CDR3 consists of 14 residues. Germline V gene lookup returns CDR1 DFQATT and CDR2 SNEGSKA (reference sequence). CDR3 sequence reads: CSARSGGGNSPLHF. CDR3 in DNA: TGCAGTGCTAGGAGTGGGGGAGGCAATTCACCCCTCCACTTT.

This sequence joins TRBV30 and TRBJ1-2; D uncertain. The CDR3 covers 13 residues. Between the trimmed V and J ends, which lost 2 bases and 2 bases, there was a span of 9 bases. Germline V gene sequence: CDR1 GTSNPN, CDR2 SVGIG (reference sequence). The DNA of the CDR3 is TGTGCCTGGAGTTTTCGACAAAACTATGGCTACACCTTC. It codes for CAWSFRQNYGYTF.

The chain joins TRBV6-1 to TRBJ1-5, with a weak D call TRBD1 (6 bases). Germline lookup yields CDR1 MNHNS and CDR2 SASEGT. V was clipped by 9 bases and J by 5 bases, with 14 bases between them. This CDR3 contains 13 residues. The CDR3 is CASTIYRDQPQHF. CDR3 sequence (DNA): TGTGCCAGTACGATATACAGGGATCAGCCCCAGCATTTT.

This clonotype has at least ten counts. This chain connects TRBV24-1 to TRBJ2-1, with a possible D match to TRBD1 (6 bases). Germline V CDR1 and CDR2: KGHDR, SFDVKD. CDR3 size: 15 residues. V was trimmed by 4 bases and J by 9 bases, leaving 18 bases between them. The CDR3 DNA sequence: TGTGCCACCAGTGAGGGGTCAGGGGTACGGGGTGAGCAGTTCTTC. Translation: CATSEGSGVRGEQFF.

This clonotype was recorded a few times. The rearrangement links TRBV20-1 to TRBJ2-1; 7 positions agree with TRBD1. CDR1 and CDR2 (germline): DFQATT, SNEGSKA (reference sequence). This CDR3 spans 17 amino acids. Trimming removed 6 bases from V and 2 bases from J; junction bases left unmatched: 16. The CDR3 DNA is TGCAGTGCGCTCTCGTCTAGGGGGCGGGCAACCTACAATGAGCAGTTCTTC. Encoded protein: CSALSSRGRATYNEQFF.

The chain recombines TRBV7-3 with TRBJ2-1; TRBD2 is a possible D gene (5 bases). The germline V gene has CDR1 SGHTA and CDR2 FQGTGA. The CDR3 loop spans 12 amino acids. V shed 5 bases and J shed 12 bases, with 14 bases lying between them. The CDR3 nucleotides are TGTGCCAGCAGCCCACTAGGTGATGGGCAGTTCTTC. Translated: CASSPLGDGQFF.

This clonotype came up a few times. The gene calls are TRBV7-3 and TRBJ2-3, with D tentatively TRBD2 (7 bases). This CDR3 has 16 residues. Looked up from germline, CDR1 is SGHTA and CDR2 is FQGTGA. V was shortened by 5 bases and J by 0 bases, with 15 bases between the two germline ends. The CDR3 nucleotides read TGTGCCAGCAGCCCTTTGGGGGGGGCTAGCACAGATACGCAGTATTTT. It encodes CASSPLGGASTDTQYF.

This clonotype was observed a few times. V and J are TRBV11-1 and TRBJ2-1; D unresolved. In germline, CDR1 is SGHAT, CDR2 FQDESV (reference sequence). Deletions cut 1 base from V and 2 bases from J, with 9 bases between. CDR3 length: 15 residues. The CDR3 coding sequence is TGTGCCAGCAGCTTAGGCATCCCCACCTACAATGAGCAGTTCTTC. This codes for CASSLGIPTYNEQFF.

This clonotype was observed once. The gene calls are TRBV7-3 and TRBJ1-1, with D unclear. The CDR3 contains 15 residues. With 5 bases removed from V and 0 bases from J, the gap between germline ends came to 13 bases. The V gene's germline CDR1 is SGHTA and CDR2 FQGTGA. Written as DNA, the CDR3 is TGTGCCAGCAGCCGACTCTCCAGGATGAACACTGAAGCTTTCTTT. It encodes CASSRLSRMNTEAFF.

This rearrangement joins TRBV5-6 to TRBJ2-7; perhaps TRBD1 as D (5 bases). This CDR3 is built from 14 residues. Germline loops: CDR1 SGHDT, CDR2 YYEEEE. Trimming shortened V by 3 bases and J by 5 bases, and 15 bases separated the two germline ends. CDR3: CASSSMAQGNEQYF. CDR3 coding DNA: TGTGCCAGCAGCTCGATGGCCCAGGGAAACGAGCAGTACTTC.

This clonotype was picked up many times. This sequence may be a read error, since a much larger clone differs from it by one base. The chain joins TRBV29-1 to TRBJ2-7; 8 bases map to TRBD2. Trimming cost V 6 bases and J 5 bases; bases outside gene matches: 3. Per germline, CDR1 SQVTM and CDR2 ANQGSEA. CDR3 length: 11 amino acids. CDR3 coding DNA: TGCAGCGTCGACGGGGGGGACGAGCAGTACTTC. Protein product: CSVDGGDEQYF.

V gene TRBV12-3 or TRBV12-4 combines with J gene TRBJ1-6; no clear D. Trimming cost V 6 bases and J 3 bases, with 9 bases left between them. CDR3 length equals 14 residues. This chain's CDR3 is CASRKSNYNSPLHF. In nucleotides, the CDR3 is TGTGCCAGCAGAAAGTCTAACTATAATTCACCCCTCCACTTT.

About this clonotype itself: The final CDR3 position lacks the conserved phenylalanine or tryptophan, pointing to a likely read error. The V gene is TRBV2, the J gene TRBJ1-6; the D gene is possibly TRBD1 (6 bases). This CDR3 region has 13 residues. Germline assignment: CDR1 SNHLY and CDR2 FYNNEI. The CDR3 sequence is CASSLGGNSPLHS. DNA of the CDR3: TGTGCTAGCAGCCTAGGGGGGAATTCACCCCTCCACTCT.

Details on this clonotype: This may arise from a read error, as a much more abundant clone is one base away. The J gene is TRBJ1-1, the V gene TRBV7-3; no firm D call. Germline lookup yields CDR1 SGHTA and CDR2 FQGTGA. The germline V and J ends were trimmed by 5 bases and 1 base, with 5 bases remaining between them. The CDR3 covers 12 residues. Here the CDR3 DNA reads TGTGCCAGCAGCCACCAGAACACTGAAGCTTTCTTT. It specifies CASSHQNTEAFF.

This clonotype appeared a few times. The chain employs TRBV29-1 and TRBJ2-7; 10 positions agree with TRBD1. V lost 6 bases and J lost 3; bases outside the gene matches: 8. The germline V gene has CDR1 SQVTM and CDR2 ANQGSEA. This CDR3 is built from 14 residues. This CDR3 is CSVATGTGDYEQYF. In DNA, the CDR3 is TGCAGCGTCGCGACCGGGACAGGGGACTACGAGCAGTACTTC.